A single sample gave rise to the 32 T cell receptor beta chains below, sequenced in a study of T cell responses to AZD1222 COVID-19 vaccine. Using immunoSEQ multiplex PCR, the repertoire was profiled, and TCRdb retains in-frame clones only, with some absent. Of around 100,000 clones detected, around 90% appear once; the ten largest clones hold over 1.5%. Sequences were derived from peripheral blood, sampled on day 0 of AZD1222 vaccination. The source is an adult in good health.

This chain's CDR3 is CASSKGVRAHSNQPQHF. The CDR3 region has the DNA TGTGCCAGCAGCAAAGGAGTCAGGGCACATAGCAATCAGCCCCAGCATTTT. The gene calls are TRBV21-1 and TRBJ1-5; whether TRBD1, the table's D call, matches the DNA was not checked. TRBV21-1 is a documented pseudogene. The CDR3 is made up of 17 amino acids.

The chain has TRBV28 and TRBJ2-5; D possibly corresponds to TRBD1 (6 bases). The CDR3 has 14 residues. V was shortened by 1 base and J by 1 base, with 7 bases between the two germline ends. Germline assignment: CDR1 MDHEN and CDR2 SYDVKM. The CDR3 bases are TGTGCCAGCAGTTTATTAGGGGGCCAAGAGACCCAGTACTTC. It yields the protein CASSLLGGQETQYF.

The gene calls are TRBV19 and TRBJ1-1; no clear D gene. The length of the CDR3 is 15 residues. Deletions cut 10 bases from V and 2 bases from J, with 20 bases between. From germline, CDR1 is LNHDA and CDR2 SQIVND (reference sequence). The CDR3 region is CATSRAFQINTEAFF. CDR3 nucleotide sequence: TGTGCCACCAGTAGGGCGTTTCAGATAAACACTGAAGCTTTCTTT.

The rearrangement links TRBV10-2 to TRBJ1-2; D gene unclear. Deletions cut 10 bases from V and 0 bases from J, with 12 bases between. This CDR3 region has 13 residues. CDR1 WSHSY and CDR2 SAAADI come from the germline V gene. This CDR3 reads CATQGQANYGYTF. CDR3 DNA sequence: TGCGCCACCCAAGGGCAGGCTAACTATGGCTACACCTTC.

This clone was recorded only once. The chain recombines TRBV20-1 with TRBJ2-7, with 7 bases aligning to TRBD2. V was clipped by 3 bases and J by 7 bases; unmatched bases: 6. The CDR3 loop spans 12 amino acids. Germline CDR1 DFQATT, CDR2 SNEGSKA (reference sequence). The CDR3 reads CSASEGAGEQYF. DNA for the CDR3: TGCAGTGCTAGTGAGGGAGCGGGGGAGCAGTACTTC.

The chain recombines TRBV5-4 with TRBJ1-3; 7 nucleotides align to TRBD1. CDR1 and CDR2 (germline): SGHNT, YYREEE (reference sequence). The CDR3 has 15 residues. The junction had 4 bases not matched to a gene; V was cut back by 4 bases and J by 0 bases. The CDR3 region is CASSTAGGSGNTIYF. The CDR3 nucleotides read TGTGCCAGCAGCACGGCAGGGGGCTCTGGAAACACCATATATTTT.

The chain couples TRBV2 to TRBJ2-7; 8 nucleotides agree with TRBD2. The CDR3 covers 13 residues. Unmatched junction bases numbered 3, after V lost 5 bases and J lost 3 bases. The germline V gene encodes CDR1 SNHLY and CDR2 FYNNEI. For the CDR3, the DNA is TGTGCCAGCAGTTCCCGGGAGGGCTACGAGCAGTACTTC. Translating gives CASSSREGYEQYF.

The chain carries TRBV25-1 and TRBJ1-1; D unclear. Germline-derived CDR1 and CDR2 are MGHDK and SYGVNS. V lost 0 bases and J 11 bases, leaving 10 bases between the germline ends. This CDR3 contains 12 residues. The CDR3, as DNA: TGTGCCAGCAGTGAATATAAAACTGGTGCTTTCTTT. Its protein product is CASSEYKTGAFF.

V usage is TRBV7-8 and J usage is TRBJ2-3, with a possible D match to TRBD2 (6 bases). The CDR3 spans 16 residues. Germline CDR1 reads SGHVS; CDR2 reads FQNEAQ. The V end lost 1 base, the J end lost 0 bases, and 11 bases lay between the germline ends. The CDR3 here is CASSLGIAVSTDTQYF. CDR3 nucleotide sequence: TGTGCCAGCAGCTTAGGGATAGCGGTTAGCACAGATACGCAGTATTTT.

CDR3 in DNA: TGTGCCTGTACTAGCGGCATACAAGAGACCCAGTACTTC. Translated: CACTSGIQETQYF. This chain joins TRBV30 and TRBJ2-5, with 8 bases identical to TRBD2. The CDR3 consists of 13 residues. The junction had 5 bases not matched to a gene; V was cut back by 6 bases and J by 2 bases. Germline values: CDR1 GTSNPN, CDR2 SVGIG (reference sequence). Full variable domain (rest looked up from reference TRBV30 and TRBJ2-5): SQTIHQWPATLVQPVGSPLSLECTVEGTSNPNLYWYRQAAGRGLQLLFYSVGIGQISSEVPQNLSASRPQDRQFILSSKKLLLSDSGFYLCACTSGIQETQYFGPGTRLLVL.

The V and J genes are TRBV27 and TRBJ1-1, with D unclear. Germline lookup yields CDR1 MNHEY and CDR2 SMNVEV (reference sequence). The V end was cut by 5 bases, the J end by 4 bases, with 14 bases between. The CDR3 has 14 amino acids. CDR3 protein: CASSLMDVGTEAFF. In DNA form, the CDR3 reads TGTGCCAGCAGTCTGATGGACGTGGGCACTGAAGCTTTCTTT.

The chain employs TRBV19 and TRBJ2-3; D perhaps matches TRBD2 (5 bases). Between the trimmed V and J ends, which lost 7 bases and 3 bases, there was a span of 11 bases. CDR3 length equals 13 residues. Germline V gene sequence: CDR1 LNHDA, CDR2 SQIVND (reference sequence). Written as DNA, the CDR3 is TGTGCCAGTAAAATCCCGGGAACAGATACGCAGTATTTT. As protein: CASKIPGTDTQYF.

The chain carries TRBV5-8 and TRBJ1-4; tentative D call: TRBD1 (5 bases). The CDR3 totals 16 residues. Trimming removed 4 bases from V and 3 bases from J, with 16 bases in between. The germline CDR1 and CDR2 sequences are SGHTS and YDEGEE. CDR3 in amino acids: CASSQAPAGANEKLFF. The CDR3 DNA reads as TGTGCCAGCAGCCAGGCTCCGGCGGGGGCTAATGAAAAACTGTTTTTT.

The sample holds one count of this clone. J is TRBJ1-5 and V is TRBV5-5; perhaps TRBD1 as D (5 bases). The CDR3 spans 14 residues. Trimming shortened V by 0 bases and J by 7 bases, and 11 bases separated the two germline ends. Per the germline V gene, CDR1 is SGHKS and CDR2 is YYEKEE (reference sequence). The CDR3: CASSLDRTGQPQHF. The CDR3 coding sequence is TGTGCCAGCAGCTTGGACAGGACCGGCCAGCCCCAGCATTTT.

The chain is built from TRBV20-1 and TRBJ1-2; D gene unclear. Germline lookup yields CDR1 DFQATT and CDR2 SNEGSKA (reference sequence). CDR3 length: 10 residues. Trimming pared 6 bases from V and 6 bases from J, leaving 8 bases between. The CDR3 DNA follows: TGCAGTGCCTTGGAGAATGGCTACACCTTC. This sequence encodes CSALENGYTF.

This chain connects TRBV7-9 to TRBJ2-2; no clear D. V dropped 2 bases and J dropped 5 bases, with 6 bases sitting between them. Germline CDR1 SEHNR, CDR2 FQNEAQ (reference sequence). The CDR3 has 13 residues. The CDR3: CASSLKDTGELFF. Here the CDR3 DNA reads TGTGCCAGCAGCTTAAAAGATACCGGGGAGCTGTTTTTT.

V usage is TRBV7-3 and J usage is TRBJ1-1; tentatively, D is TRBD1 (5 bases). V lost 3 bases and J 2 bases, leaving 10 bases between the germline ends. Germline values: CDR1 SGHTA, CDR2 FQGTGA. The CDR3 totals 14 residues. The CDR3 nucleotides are TGTGCCAGCAGCTTGGGGCGGGGCAACACTGAAGCTTTCTTT. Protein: CASSLGRGNTEAFF.

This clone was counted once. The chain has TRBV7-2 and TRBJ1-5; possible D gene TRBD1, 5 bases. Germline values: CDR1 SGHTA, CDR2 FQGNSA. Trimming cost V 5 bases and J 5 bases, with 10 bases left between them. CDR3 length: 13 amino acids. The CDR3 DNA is TGTGCCAGCAGCGCCCAGGGAGATCAGCCCCAGCATTTT. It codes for CASSAQGDQPQHF. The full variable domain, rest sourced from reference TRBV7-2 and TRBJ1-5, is GAGVSQSPSNKVTEKGKDVELRCDPISGHTALYWYRQSLGQGLEFLIYFQGNSAPDKSGLPSDRFSAERTGGSVSTLTIQRTQQEDSAVYLCASSAQGDQPQHFGDGTRLSIL.

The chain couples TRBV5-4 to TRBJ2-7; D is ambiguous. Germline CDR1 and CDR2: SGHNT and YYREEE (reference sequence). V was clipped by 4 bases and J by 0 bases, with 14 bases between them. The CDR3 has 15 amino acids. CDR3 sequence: CASSPEAQSSYEQYF. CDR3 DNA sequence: TGTGCCAGCAGCCCTGAGGCCCAGAGCTCCTACGAGCAGTACTTC.

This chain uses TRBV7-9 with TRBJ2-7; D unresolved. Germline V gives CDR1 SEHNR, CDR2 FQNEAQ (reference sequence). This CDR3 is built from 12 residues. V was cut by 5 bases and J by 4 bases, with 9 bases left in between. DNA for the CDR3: TGTGCCAGCAGCCAAAGCCTTTACGAGCAGTACTTC. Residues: CASSQSLYEQYF.

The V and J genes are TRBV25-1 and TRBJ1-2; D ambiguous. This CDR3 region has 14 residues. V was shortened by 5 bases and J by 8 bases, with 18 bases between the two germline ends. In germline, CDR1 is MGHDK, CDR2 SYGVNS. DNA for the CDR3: TGTGCCAGCAGTAGTCAGTACCCCTATTCGGGCTACACCTTC. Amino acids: CASSSQYPYSGYTF.

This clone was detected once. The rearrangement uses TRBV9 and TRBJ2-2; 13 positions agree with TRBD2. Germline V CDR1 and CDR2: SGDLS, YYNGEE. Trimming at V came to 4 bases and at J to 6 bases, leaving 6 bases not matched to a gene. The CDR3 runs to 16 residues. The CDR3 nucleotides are TGTGCCAGCAGCCCCCGGACTAGCGGGAGTTCCGGGGAGCTGTTTTTT. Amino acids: CASSPRTSGSSGELFF. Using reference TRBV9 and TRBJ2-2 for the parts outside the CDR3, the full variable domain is DSGVTQTPKHLITATGQRVTLRCSPRSGDLSVYWYQQSLDQGLQFLIQYYNGEERAKGNILERFSAQQFPDLHSELNLSSLELGDSALYFCASSPRTSGSSGELFFGEGSRLTVL.

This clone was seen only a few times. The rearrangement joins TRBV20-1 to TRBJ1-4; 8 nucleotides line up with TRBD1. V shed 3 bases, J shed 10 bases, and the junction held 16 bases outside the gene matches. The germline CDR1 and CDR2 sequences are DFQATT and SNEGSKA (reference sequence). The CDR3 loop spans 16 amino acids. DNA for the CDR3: TGCAGTGCTAGTGGTTGGGCAGGGGGCAGAAGGGGAAAACTGTTTTTT. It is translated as CSASGWAGGRRGKLFF.

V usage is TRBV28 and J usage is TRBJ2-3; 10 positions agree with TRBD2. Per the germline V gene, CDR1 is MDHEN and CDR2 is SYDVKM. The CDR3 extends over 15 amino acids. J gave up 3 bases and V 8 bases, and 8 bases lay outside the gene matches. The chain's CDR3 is CASAPAGGVTDTQYF. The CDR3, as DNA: TGTGCCAGCGCCCCAGCGGGAGGGGTTACAGATACGCAGTATTTT. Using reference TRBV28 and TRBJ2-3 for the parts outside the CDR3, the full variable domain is DVKVTQSSRYLVKRTGEKVFLECVQDMDHENMFWYRQDPGLGLRLIYFSYDVKMKEKGDIPEGYSVSREKKERFSLILESASTNQTSMYLCASAPAGGVTDTQYFGPGTRLTVL.

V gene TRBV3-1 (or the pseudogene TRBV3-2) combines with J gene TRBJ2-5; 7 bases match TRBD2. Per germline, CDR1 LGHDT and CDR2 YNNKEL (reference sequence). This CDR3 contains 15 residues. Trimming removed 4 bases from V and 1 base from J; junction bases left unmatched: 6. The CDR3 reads CASSPGVAGQETQYF. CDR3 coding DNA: TGTGCCAGCAGCCCCGGGGTAGCGGGCCAAGAGACCCAGTACTTC.

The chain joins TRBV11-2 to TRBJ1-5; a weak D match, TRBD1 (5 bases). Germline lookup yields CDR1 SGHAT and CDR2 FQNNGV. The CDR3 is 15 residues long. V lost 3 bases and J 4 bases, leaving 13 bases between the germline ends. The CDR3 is CASSFSPGPNQPQHF. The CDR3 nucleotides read TGTGCCAGCAGCTTCTCCCCGGGGCCAAATCAGCCCCAGCATTTT.

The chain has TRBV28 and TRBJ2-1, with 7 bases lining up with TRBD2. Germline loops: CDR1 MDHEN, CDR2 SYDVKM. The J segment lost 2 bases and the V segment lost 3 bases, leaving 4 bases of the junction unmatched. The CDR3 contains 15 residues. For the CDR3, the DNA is TGTGCCAGCAGTTTCGGACTAGTTCCCTACAATGAGCAGTTCTTC. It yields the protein CASSFGLVPYNEQFF.

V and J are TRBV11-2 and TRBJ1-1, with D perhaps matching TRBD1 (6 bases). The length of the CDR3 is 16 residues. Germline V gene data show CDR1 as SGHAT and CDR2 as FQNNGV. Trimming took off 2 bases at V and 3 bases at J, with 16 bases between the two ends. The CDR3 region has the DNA TGTGCCAGCAGCTTATGGGGGGCTTTAGGGGACACTGAAGCTTTCTTT. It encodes CASSLWGALGDTEAFF.

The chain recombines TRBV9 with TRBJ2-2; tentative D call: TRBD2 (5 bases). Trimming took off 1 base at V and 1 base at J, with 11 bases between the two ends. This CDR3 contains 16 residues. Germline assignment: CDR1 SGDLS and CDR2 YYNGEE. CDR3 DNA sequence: TGTGCCAGCAGCGTATCATCCGGGGTGAACACCGGGGAGCTGTTTTTT. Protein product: CASSVSSGVNTGELFF.

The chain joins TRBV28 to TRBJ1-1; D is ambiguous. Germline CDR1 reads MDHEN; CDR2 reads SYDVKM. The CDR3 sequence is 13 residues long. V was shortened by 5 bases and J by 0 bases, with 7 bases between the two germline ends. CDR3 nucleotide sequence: TGTGCCAGCAGTCCGGTTTTGAACACTGAAGCTTTCTTT. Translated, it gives CASSPVLNTEAFF.

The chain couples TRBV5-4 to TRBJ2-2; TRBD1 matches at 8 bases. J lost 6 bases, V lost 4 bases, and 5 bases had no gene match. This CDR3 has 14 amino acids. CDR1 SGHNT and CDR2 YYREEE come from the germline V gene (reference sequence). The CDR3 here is CASSPRTGPGELFF. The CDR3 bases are TGTGCCAGCAGCCCCCGGACAGGGCCCGGGGAGCTGTTTTTT.

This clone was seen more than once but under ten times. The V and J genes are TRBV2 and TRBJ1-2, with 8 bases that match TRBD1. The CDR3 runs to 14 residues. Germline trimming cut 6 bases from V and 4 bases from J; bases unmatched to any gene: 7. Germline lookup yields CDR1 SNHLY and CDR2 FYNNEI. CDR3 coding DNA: TGTGCCAGCAGCTCAGGGGGCTTCGGCTATGGCTACACCTTC. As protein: CASSSGGFGYGYTF. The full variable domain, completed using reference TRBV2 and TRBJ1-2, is EPEVTQTPSHQVTQMGQEVILRCVPISNHLYFYWYRQILGQKVEFLVSFYNNEISEKSEIFDDQFSVERPDGSNFTLKIRSTKLEDSAMYFCASSSGGFGYGYTFGSGTRLTVV.